The entry below gives a single TCR beta chain sequence along with its context. The germline CDR1 and CDR2 sequences are MDHEN and SYDVKM. Trimming pared 5 bases from V and 0 bases from J, leaving 8 bases between. The CDR3 is 15 amino acids. This entry is derived from a study of blood T cell repertoires in COVID-19. Looking at the study overall: PBMCs, B-cell-depleted T cells, or T cells provided the cDNA or gDNA that made up the material.

Clones were sequenced by immunoSEQ multiplex PCR, and TCRdb holds only the in-frame ones, with some missing. The profile shows more than 150,000 clones, roughly three quarters of them singletons. Sample: peripheral blood. This chain links TRBV28 with TRBJ2-6; no clear D. The sequence came from a man aged 55 to 70 with active or convalescent COVID-19. CDR3 coding DNA: TGTGCCAGCAGTCCTATATACTCTGGGGCCAACGTCCTGACTTTC. It codes for CASSPIYSGANVLTF.